A single sample is the source of the 10 T cell receptor beta chains below, sequenced in a study of T cell repertoires in cytomegalovirus infection. In TCRdb, the reads were re-called with MiXCR into one record per CDR3 protein. The sample consists of around 440,000 distinct CDR3 sequences, approximately 10% of them appearing once. Input material: PBMCs. These receptors were taken from a human donor in good health (CMV status not recorded). Some clones in this sample may be carry-over from other donors' samples.

This clonotype was recorded a few times. V gene TRBV10-3 combines with J gene TRBJ2-7; D may be TRBD1 (5 bases). Trimming stripped 1 base from V and 2 bases from J, with 6 bases between. Germline CDR1 and CDR2: ENHRY and SYGVKD. CDR3 size: 13 residues. As DNA, the CDR3 is TGTGCCATCAGTGAGTTGGGGCCCTACGAGCAGTACTTC. This sequence encodes CAISELGPYEQYF.

This clonotype has ten or more counts. V usage is TRBV5-5 and J usage is TRBJ2-1, with D possibly matching TRBD2 (5 bases). This CDR3 contains 16 residues. Trimming pared 0 bases from V and 0 bases from J, leaving 10 bases between. Germline CDR1 is SGHKS and CDR2 is YYEKEE (reference sequence). CDR3 amino acids: CASSLAVALSYNEQFF. CDR3 nucleotides: TGTGCCAGCAGCTTGGCCGTAGCGCTCTCCTACAATGAGCAGTTCTTC.

This clonotype was observed many times. V and J are TRBV14 and TRBJ2-1, with 10 bases lining up with TRBD1. J lost 7 bases, V lost 10 bases, and 7 bases had no gene match. The CDR3 runs to 13 residues. CDR1 and CDR2 from the germline V gene are SGHDN and FVKESK. The chain's CDR3 is CATSRDRGNEQFF. CDR3 bases: TGTGCCACCTCAAGGGACAGGGGAAATGAGCAGTTCTTC. The variable domain in full, completed from reference TRBV14 and TRBJ2-1, reads EAGVTQFPSHSVIEKGQTVTLRCDPISGHDNLYWYRRVMGKEIKFLLHFVKESKQDESGMPNNRFLAERTGGTYSTLKVQPAELEDSGVYFCATSRDRGNEQFFGPGTRLTVL.

This clonotype was found many times. The rearrangement links TRBV7-8 to TRBJ1-5; TRBD1 agrees at 7 bases. With V trimmed by 0 bases and J by 2 bases, 7 bases remained unmatched. The germline gives CDR1 SGHVS, CDR2 FQNEAQ. The CDR3 contains 17 residues. The CDR3 protein is CASSLAGEGARNQPQHF. The CDR3 DNA follows: TGTGCCAGCAGCTTAGCGGGGGAGGGGGCTCGCAATCAGCCCCAGCATTTT.

This clonotype occurred many times. This chain links TRBV5-1 with TRBJ2-1, with D perhaps matching TRBD1 (5 bases). V was trimmed by 1 base and J by 8 bases, leaving 13 bases between them. This CDR3 is 14 amino acids long. The germline gives CDR1 SGHRS, CDR2 YFSETQ. The CDR3 nucleotides read TGCGCCAGCAGCTTGCAGGCCATCAGGGATGAGCAGTTCTTC. It yields the protein CASSLQAIRDEQFF. Variable domain in full (rest from reference TRBV5-1 and TRBJ2-1): KAGVTQTPRYLIKTRGQQVTLSCSPISGHRSVSWYQQTPGQGLQFLFEYFSETQRNKGNFPGRFSGRQFSNSRSEMNVSTLELGDSALYLCASSLQAIRDEQFFGPGTRLTVL.

This clonotype was observed many times. The chain links TRBV5-1 to TRBJ2-6; D unresolved. Germline V gives CDR1 SGHRS, CDR2 YFSETQ. V dropped 8 bases and J dropped 1 base, with 13 bases sitting between them. The CDR3 spans 15 residues. CDR3 protein: CASTSRLSGANVLTF. CDR3 sequence (DNA): TGCGCCAGTACTTCTAGATTATCTGGGGCCAACGTCCTGACTTTC.

The chain employs TRBV6-1 and TRBJ2-5; possibly TRBD2 for D (6 bases). Trimming took off 8 bases at V and 1 base at J, with 17 bases between the two ends. Germline V lookup: CDR1 MNHNS, CDR2 SASEGT. This CDR3 comprises 15 residues. CDR3 protein: CASRLGRGAQETQYF. The CDR3 DNA sequence: TGTGCCAGCCGTTTGGGGCGGGGCGCCCAAGAGACCCAGTACTTC.

At least ten counts were recorded for this clonotype. This sequence joins TRBV12-3 or TRBV12-4 and TRBJ2-7; unclear D gene. CDR3 size: 11 residues. The V gene lost 6 bases and the J gene lost 7 bases, with 10 bases spanning the gap. CDR3 amino acids: CASSLVGEQYF. CDR3 coding DNA: TGTGCCAGCAGCTTGGTCGGGGAGCAGTACTTC.

This clonotype came up many times. The gene calls are TRBV7-2 and TRBJ1-5; D is unresolved. Germline V gives CDR1 SGHTA, CDR2 FQGNSA. The CDR3 extends over 15 amino acids. The V and J ends lost 2 bases and 3 bases respectively, with 11 bases between them. Written as DNA, the CDR3 is TGTGCCAGCAGCTTAAGGATCGGGCACAATCAGCCCCAGCATTTT. This sequence encodes CASSLRIGHNQPQHF.

This clonotype was counted at least ten times. V and J are TRBV28 and TRBJ1-1; D call uncertain. In germline, CDR1 is MDHEN, CDR2 SYDVKM. The CDR3 runs 13 residues. With 4 bases removed from V and 10 bases from J, the gap between germline ends came to 16 bases. This CDR3 reads CASSYERTWSAFF. The CDR3 DNA sequence: TGTGCCAGCAGTTACGAAAGGACGTGGTCAGCTTTCTTT.